These T cell receptor beta chains were read from a single sample in a study of blood T cells in healthy people across ages. TCRdb reprocessed the 5' RACE reads via MiXCR and lists one record per CDR3 protein. Of roughly 2 million distinct CDR3 sequences listed, 49% are singletons. Sequencing was performed on blood. These receptors all stem from a woman in her thirties or forties in good health. CDR3s include the opening cysteine and the closing phenylalanine or tryptophan. A D gene is named only where the DNA matches it firmly. Clone size, where shown, is once, few, many, or a class for clones that have expanded.

cdr3_aa: CASSSWTGSDSYEQYF
cdr3_nt: TGTGCCAGCAGTTCGTGGACAGGTTCGGACTCCTACGAGCAGTACTTC
cdr3_length: 16
j_call: TRBJ2-7
d_call: TRBD1
clone_size: NA
v_call: TRBV28

cdr3_aa: CANSLAGGQVSSYEQYF
cdr3_nt: TGTGCCAACAGCTTAGCGGGCGGGCAGGTTAGCTCCTACGAGCAGTACTTC
cdr3_length: 17
j_call: TRBJ2-7
d_call: TRBD2
clone_size: NA
v_call: TRBV7-2

cdr3_aa: CASTKGGGFNEQFF
cdr3_nt: TGTGCCAGCACCAAGGGGGGCGGGTTCAATGAGCAGTTCTTC
cdr3_length: 14
j_call: TRBJ2-1
d_call: NA
clone_size: NA
v_call: TRBV3-1

cdr3_aa: CASSQPGTARVEAFF
cdr3_nt: TGCGCCAGCAGCCAACCAGGGACAGCCCGGGTTGAAGCTTTCTTT
cdr3_length: 15
j_call: TRBJ1-1
d_call: TRBD1
clone_size: NA
v_call: TRBV4-3

cdr3_aa: CSAYGLAGAGETQYF
cdr3_nt: TGCAGTGCTTACGGACTAGCGGGGGCGGGGGAGACCCAGTACTTC
cdr3_length: 15
j_call: TRBJ2-5
d_call: TRBD2
clone_size: few
v_call: TRBV20-1

cdr3_aa: CASGGVLNEQFF
cdr3_nt: TGTGCCAGCGGGGGGGTCCTTAATGAGCAGTTCTTC
cdr3_length: 12
j_call: TRBJ2-1
d_call: TRBD2
clone_size: NA
v_call: TRBV27

cdr3_aa: CSAIPSNYGYTF
cdr3_nt: TGCAGTGCTATTCCCAGCAACTATGGCTACACCTTC
cdr3_length: 12
j_call: TRBJ1-2
d_call: NA
clone_size: few
v_call: TRBV20-1

cdr3_aa: CASSTRKEGTYQPQHF
cdr3_nt: TGTGCCAGTAGCACCAGGAAGGAGGGGACTTATCAGCCCCAGCATTTT
cdr3_length: 16
j_call: TRBJ1-5
d_call: NA
clone_size: once
v_call: TRBV19

cdr3_aa: CASSQGGTGTGGGYTF
cdr3_nt: TGTGCCAGCAGCCAAGGCGGAACCGGGACAGGGGGGGGCTACACCTTC
cdr3_length: 16
j_call: TRBJ1-2
d_call: TRBD1
clone_size: NA
v_call: TRBV3-1

cdr3_aa: CASSQTKRGISNQPQHF
cdr3_nt: TGTGCCAGCAGCCAGACTAAACGGGGAATTAGCAATCAGCCCCAGCATTTT
cdr3_length: 17
j_call: TRBJ1-5
d_call: NA
clone_size: NA
v_call: TRBV5-6

cdr3_aa: CSAASRDTVYNEQFF
cdr3_nt: TGCAGTGCTGCTAGCCGGGACACCGTCTACAATGAGCAGTTCTTC
cdr3_length: 15
j_call: TRBJ2-1
d_call: NA
clone_size: NA
v_call: TRBV20-1

cdr3_aa: CASSYLPYNSPLHF
cdr3_nt: TGTGCCAGCAGTTACCTACCTTATAATTCACCCCTCCACTTT
cdr3_length: 14
j_call: TRBJ1-6
d_call: NA
clone_size: NA
v_call: TRBV6-5

cdr3_aa: CASSPLGGAWNEQYF
cdr3_nt: TGTGCCAGCAGCCCCTTGGGGGGCGCCTGGAACGAGCAGTACTTC
cdr3_length: 15
j_call: TRBJ2-7
d_call: NA
clone_size: NA
v_call: TRBV6-5

cdr3_aa: CASSQAGTGGRYEQYF
cdr3_nt: TGTGCCAGCAGCCAAGCCGGGACAGGAGGAAGATACGAGCAGTACTTC
cdr3_length: 16
j_call: TRBJ2-7
d_call: TRBD1
clone_size: few
v_call: TRBV4-2

cdr3_aa: CASSEISLANAQFF
cdr3_nt: TGTGCCAGCAGTGAAATTAGTTTAGCCAATGCGCAGTTCTTC
cdr3_length: 14
j_call: TRBJ2-1
d_call: NA
clone_size: NA
v_call: TRBV2

cdr3_aa: CASSVTGGRQGRNEQFF
cdr3_nt: TGTGCCAGCAGCGTTACAGGTGGGCGACAGGGTCGCAATGAGCAGTTCTTC
cdr3_length: 17
j_call: TRBJ2-1
d_call: TRBD1
clone_size: NA
v_call: TRBV7-2

cdr3_aa: CASSRVGGGSNEKLFF
cdr3_nt: TGTGCCAGCAGTCGGGTCGGGGGCGGTAGTAATGAAAAACTGTTTTTT
cdr3_length: 16
j_call: TRBJ1-4
d_call: NA
clone_size: NA
v_call: TRBV6-5

cdr3_aa: CSASLQGLALYNEQFF
cdr3_nt: TGCAGTGCTAGTCTCCAGGGACTAGCGTTATACAATGAGCAGTTCTTC
cdr3_length: 16
j_call: TRBJ2-1
d_call: TRBD2
clone_size: once
v_call: TRBV20-1

cdr3_aa: CSAHGLAGGSETQYF
cdr3_nt: TGCAGTGCCCACGGACTAGCGGGGGGGTCGGAGACCCAGTACTTC
cdr3_length: 15
j_call: TRBJ2-5
d_call: TRBD2
clone_size: few
v_call: TRBV20-1

cdr3_aa: CASSYSKVRGDNEQFF
cdr3_nt: TGTGCCAGCAGTTACTCGAAGGTTAGGGGAGACAATGAGCAGTTCTTC
cdr3_length: 16
j_call: TRBJ2-1
d_call: NA
clone_size: NA
v_call: TRBV6-2/TRBV6-3

cdr3_aa: CASSGGTSGGPFQEQYF
cdr3_nt: TGTGCCAGCAGTGGGGGGACTAGCGGGGGGCCCTTCCAGGAGCAGTACTTC
cdr3_length: 17
j_call: TRBJ2-7
d_call: TRBD2
clone_size: NA
v_call: TRBV27

cdr3_aa: CASSQAGGYEQFF
cdr3_nt: TGCGCCAGCAGCCAAGCAGGAGGGTATGAGCAGTTCTTC
cdr3_length: 13
j_call: TRBJ2-1
d_call: NA
clone_size: few
v_call: TRBV4-3

cdr3_aa: CSARDSGGTSSYNEQFF
cdr3_nt: TGCAGTGCTAGAGATTCGGGGGGGACTAGCTCCTACAATGAGCAGTTCTTC
cdr3_length: 17
j_call: TRBJ2-1
d_call: TRBD2
clone_size: few
v_call: TRBV20-1

cdr3_aa: CASRRAIDRAYEQYF
cdr3_nt: TGTGCCAGCAGGCGCGCCATAGACAGAGCCTACGAGCAGTACTTC
cdr3_length: 15
j_call: TRBJ2-7
d_call: NA
clone_size: NA
v_call: TRBV7-2

cdr3_aa: CASSSGTGLWEQYF
cdr3_nt: TGTGCCAGCAGCTCCGGGACAGGGCTGTGGGAGCAGTACTTC
cdr3_length: 14
j_call: TRBJ2-7
d_call: TRBD1
clone_size: few
v_call: TRBV7-9

cdr3_aa: CASSPSEAAISYNSPLHF
cdr3_nt: TGTGCCAGCAGCCCCTCCGAGGCGGCTATCTCCTATAATTCACCCCTCCACTTT
cdr3_length: 18
j_call: TRBJ1-6
d_call: NA
clone_size: once
v_call: TRBV7-2